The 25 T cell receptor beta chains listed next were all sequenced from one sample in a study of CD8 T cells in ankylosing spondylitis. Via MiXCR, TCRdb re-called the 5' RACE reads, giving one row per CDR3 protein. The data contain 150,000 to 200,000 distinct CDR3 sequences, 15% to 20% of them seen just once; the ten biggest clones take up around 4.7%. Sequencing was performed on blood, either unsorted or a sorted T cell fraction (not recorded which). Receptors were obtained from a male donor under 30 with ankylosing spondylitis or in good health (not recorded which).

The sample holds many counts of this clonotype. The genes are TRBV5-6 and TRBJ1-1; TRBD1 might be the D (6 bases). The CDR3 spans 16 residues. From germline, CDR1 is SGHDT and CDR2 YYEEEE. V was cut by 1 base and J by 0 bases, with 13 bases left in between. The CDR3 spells CASSLPKQGLNTEAFF. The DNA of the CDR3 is TGTGCCAGCAGCTTGCCAAAACAGGGCTTGAACACTGAAGCTTTCTTT.

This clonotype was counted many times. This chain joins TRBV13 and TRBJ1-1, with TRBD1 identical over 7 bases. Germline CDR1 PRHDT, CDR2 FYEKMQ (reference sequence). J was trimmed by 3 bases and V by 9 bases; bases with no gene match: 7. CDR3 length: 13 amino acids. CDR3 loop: CASNRGMDTEAFF. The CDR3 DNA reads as TGTGCCAGTAACAGGGGAATGGACACTGAAGCTTTCTTT.

The CDR3 loop reads CASSETGVAGELFF. CDR3 bases: TGTGCCAGCAGCGAGACAGGGGTAGCCGGGGAGCTGTTTTTT. This sequence joins TRBV7-6 and TRBJ2-2; 8 bases are a match to TRBD1. CDR1 and CDR2 from the germline V gene are SGHVS and FNYEAQ. The V segment lost 5 bases and the J segment 6 bases; nucleotides outside the gene matches: 5. This CDR3 comprises 14 residues.

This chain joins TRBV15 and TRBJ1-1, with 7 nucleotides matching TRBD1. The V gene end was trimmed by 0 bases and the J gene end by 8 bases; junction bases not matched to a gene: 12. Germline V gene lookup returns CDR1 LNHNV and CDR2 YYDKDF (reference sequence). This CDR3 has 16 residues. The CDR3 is CATSRDQGGRGREAFF. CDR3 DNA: TGTGCCACCAGCAGAGATCAGGGGGGAAGGGGTCGAGAAGCTTTCTTT.

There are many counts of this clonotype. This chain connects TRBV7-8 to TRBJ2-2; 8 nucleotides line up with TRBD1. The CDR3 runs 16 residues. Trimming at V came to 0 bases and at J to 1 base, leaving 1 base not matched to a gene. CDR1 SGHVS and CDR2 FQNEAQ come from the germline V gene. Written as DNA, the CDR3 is TGTGCCAGCAGCTTAGCAGGACAGGGGAACACCGGGGAGCTGTTTTTT. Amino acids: CASSLAGQGNTGELFF.

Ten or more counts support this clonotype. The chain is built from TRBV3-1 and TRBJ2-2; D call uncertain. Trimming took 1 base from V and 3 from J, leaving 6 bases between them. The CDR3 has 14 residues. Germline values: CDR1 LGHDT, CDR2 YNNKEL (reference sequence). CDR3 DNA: TGTGCCAGCAGCCAAGTAACACACACCGGGGAGCTGTTTTTT. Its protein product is CASSQVTHTGELFF.

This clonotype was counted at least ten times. CDR3 sequence (DNA): TGTGCCAGCTCACCAAACAGGGATGGGGATACGCAGTATTTT. Translating gives CASSPNRDGDTQYF. The V gene is TRBV18, the J gene TRBJ2-3; tentatively, D is TRBD1 (6 bases). CDR3 length equals 14 residues. V shed 2 bases and J shed 6 bases, with 12 bases lying between them. The germline gives CDR1 KGHSH, CDR2 LQKENI.

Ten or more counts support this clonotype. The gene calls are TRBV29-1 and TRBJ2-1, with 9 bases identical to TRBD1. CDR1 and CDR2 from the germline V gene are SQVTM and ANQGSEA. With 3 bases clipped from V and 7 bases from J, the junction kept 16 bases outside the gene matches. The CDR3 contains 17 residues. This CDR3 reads CSVEGWVGTGLGNEQFF. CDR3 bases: TGCAGCGTTGAGGGTTGGGTGGGGACAGGGTTGGGTAATGAGCAGTTCTTC.

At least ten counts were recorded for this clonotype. As DNA, the CDR3 is TGTGCCAGCAGCTTTACGGGACAGGCCACAGATACGCAGTATTTT. Its protein product is CASSFTGQATDTQYF. This rearrangement joins TRBV5-5 to TRBJ2-3; 8 nucleotides match TRBD1. The germline gives CDR1 SGHKS, CDR2 YYEKEE (reference sequence). This CDR3 is built from 15 residues. V lost 2 bases to trimming and J lost 2 bases; unmatched junction nucleotides: 4. Together with reference TRBV5-5 and TRBJ2-3, the CDR3 gives the full variable domain: DAGVTQSPTHLIKTRGQQVTLRCSPISGHKSVSWYQQVLGQGPQFIFQYYEKEERGRGNFPDRFSARQFPNYSSELNVNALLLGDSALYLCASSFTGQATDTQYFGPGTRLTVL.

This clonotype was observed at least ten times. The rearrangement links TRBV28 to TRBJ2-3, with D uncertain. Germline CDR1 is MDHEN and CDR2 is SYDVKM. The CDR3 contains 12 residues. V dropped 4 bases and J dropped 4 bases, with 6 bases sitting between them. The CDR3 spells CASSYGSDTQYF. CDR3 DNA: TGTGCCAGCAGTTATGGGTCAGATACGCAGTATTTT.

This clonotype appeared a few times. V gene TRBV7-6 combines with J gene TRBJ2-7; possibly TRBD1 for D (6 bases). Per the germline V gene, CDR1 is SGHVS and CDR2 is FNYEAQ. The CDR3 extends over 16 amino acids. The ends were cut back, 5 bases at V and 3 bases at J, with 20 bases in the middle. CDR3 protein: CASSPGSDSLVYEQYF. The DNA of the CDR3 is TGTGCCAGCAGCCCAGGATCGGACAGCTTAGTCTACGAGCAGTACTTC.

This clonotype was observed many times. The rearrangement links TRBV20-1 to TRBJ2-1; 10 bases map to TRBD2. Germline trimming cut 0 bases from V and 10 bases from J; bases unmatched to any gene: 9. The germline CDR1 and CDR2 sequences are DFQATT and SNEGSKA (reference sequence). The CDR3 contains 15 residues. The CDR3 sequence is CSARDRPSGRREQFF. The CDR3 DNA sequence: TGCAGTGCTAGAGATAGGCCTAGCGGGAGAAGGGAGCAGTTCTTC.

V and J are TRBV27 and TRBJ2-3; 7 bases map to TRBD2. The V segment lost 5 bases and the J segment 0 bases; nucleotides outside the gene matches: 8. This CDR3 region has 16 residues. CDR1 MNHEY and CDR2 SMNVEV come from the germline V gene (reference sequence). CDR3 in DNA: TGTGCCAGCAGTCCCAGACCCGGGGGGAGCACAGATACGCAGTATTTT. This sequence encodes CASSPRPGGSTDTQYF.

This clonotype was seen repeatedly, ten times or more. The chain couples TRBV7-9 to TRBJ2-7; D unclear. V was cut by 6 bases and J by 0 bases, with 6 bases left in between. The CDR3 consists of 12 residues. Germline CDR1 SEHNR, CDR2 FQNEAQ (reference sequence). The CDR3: CASRQSSYEQYF. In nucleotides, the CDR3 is TGTGCCAGCAGGCAGAGCTCCTACGAGCAGTACTTC.

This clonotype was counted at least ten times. The CDR3 sequence: CASSKQLRQIGDEQFF. The DNA for the CDR3 is TGTGCCAGCAGCAAGCAACTACGACAAATAGGTGATGAGCAGTTCTTC. J is TRBJ2-1 and V is TRBV7-2; D unresolved. The CDR3 spans 16 residues. Trimming took 5 bases from V and 8 from J, leaving 22 bases between them. Germline V CDR1 and CDR2: SGHTA, FQGNSA. Full variable domain (remainder filled in from reference TRBV7-2 and TRBJ2-1): GAGVSQSPSNKVTEKGKDVELRCDPISGHTALYWYRQSLGQGLEFLIYFQGNSAPDKSGLPSDRFSAERTGGSVSTLTIQRTQQEDSAVYLCASSKQLRQIGDEQFFGPGTRLTVL.

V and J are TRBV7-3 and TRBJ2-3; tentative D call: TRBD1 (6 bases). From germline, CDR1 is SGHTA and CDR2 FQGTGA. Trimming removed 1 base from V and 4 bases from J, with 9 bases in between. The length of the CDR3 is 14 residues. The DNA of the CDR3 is TGTGCCAGCAGCTTAAGCAGGGGTGCAGATACGCAGTATTTT. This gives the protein CASSLSRGADTQYF.

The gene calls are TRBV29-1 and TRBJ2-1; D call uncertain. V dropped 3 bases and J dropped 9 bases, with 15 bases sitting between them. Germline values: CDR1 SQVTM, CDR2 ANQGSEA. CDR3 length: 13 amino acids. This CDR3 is CSVEARRSTEQFF. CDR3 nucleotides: TGCAGCGTTGAGGCGCGACGTTCTACTGAGCAGTTCTTC.

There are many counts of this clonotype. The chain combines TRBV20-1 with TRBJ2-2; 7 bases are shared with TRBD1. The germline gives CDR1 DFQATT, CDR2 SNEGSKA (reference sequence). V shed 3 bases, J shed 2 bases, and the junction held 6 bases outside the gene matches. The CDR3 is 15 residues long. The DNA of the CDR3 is TGCAGTGCTAGTGATGACAGGGCTAACACCGGGGAGCTGTTTTTT. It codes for CSASDDRANTGELFF.

The chain's CDR3 is CASSYREMNTEAFF. The CDR3 DNA reads TGCGCCAGCAGCTACAGGGAAATGAACACTGAAGCTTTCTTT. The chain carries TRBV5-1 and TRBJ1-1, with D perhaps TRBD1 (6 bases). V lost 3 bases and J lost 0, with 9 bases in between. Germline V gene sequence: CDR1 SGHRS, CDR2 YFSETQ. This CDR3 has 14 amino acids.

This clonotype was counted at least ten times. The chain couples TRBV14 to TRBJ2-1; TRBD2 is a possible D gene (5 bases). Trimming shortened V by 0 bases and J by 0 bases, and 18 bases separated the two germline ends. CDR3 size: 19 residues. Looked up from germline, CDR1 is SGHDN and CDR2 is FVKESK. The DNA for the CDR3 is TGTGCCAGCAGCCAAGAGCCCGGACTTACCTGGAGCTCCTACAATGAGCAGTTCTTC. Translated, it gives CASSQEPGLTWSSYNEQFF.

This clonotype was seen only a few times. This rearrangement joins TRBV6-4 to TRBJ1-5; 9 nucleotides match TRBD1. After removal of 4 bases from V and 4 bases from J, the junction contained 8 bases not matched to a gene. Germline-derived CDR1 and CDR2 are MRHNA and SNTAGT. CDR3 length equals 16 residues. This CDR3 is CASSGPGQGINQPQHF. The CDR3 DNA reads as TGTGCCAGCAGTGGTCCGGGACAGGGTATTAATCAGCCCCAGCATTTT.

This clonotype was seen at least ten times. CDR3 in DNA: TGCAGCGTTGGGGGGACGGACGGCTACACCTTC. It codes for CSVGGTDGYTF. This chain links TRBV29-1 with TRBJ1-2; tentatively, D is TRBD1 (5 bases). With 4 bases removed from V and 8 bases from J, the gap between germline ends came to 11 bases. The germline V gene has CDR1 SQVTM and CDR2 ANQGSEA. The CDR3 is 11 amino acids. Supplemented by reference TRBV29-1 and TRBJ1-2, the full variable domain reads SAVISQKPSRDICQRGTSLTIQCQVDSQVTMMFWYRQQPGQSLTLIATANQGSEATYESGFVIDKFPISRPNLTFSTLTVSNMSPEDSSIYLCSVGGTDGYTFGSGTRLTVV.

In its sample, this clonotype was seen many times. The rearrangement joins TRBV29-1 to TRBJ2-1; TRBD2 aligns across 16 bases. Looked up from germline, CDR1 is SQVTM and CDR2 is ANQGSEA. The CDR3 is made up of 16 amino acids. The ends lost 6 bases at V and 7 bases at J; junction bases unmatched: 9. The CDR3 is CSVYPGLAGGRNEQFF. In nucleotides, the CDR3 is TGCAGCGTCTACCCGGGACTAGCGGGAGGGCGGAATGAGCAGTTCTTC.

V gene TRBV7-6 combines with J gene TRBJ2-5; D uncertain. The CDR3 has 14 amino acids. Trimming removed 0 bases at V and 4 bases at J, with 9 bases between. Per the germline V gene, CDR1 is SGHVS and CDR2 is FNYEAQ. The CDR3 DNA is TGTGCCAGCAGCTTAGCGAGACGGGTAGAGACCCAGTACTTC. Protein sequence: CASSLARRVETQYF.

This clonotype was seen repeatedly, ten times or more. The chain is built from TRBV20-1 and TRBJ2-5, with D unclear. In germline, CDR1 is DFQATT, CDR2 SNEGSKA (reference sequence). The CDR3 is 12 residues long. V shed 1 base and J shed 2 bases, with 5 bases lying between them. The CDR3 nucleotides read TGCAGTGCTAGAGTGACACAAGAGACCCAGTACTTC. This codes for CSARVTQETQYF.